This TCR beta chain is drawn from a study of blood T cell repertoires in COVID-19. Study in general: Samples representing acute and convalescent COVID-19 were sourced from the United States, Italy and Spain.

As originally analysed: Amplifying reference gene primers gave estimates of nucleated cell counts. Measured with immunoSEQ multiplex PCR; TCRdb has only the in-frame clones, and not every one. D and trimming come from the DNA, and the V and J calls and clone size come from that table. Of about 180,000 clones in the sample, approximately 92% were seen once. The age range of participants was about 18 to 95 years, with residence in more than 20 US areas. Allocation to cohorts depended on clinical history reported by the participants. This receptor was identified in a woman aged 40 to 50 with acute COVID-19. The sample consisted of PBMCs or T cells enriched from blood (not recorded which).

In DNA, the CDR3 is TGCGCCAGCAGCCAAGCCTGGGGGGGAGTCTACAATGAGCAGTTCTTC. Translated, it gives CASSQAWGGVYNEQFF. This chain uses TRBV4-3 with TRBJ2-1, with 7 bases lining up with TRBD2. Germline V gives CDR1 LGHNA, CDR2 YSLEER. CDR3 length: 16 residues. V trimming: 1 base; J trimming: 3 bases; junction bases outside the gene matches: 6.